This T cell receptor (beta chain) was identified in a study of T cells in Graves' hyperthyroidism and ophthalmopathy. Study at large: At the time of initial diagnosis and before any treatment, peripheral blood was collected. General study points: For ophthalmopathy, model prediction preceded onset by a median approximately 6 months.

Researchers defined stable Graves' hyperthyroidism as no ophthalmopathy progression within 18 months. Hyperthyroidism, newly diagnosed and lasting under 2 months, affected patients aged 18 to 65. The germline V gene has CDR1 MDHEN and CDR2 SYDVKM. After removal of 3 bases from V and 9 bases from J, the junction contained 8 bases not matched to a gene. The CDR3 sequence is 13 residues long. This clonotype was counted ten times or more. Its target is not known. There were TCR beta CDR3 regions amplified from RNA transcripts. Using the HTBI primer set, a first-round RT-PCR was run on the TCR CDR3. TCRdb redid the calling of the multiplex PCR reads with MiXCR, one entry per CDR3 protein. The sample yields more than 600,000 distinct CDR3 sequences, roughly 15% seen once.

The TCR sequence derives from a man aged 18 to 30 with Graves' hyperthyroidism. This chain links TRBV28 with TRBJ2-7; 7 bases map to TRBD2. Material for sequencing was blood. The CDR3 loop is CASSLTGGPPQYF. The CDR3 DNA follows: TGTGCCAGCAGTTTGACGGGAGGCCCCCCGCAGTACTTC.